A selection of T cell receptor beta chains follows, all from one sample in a study of blood T cell repertoires in COVID-19. The repertoire was sequenced with immunoSEQ multiplex PCR; TCRdb's copy has only in-frame clones and lacks some. This sample has 43,000 or so clones, with around four fifths found just once. The sequenced sample was peripheral blood. The receptors were gathered from a woman aged 80 or over with acute or convalescent COVID-19. The CDR3 runs from the conserved cysteine through the conserved F or W. D genes are given only for firm matches. Part of the rows lack a size; the others show once, few, many or a class for expanded clones.

D gene: TRBD1; J gene: TRBJ2-5; clone size: -; V gene: TRBV19; CDR3 protein: CASSSRTGQETQYF; CDR3 DNA: TGTGCCAGTAGTTCCAGGACAGGTCAAGAGACCCAGTACTTC
D gene: TRBD1; J gene: TRBJ2-7; clone size: -; V gene: TRBV10-2; CDR3 protein: CASSEWGQGAYEQYF; CDR3 DNA: TGCGCCAGCAGTGAGTGGGGACAGGGAGCGTACGAGCAGTACTTC
D gene: -; J gene: TRBJ2-7; clone size: -; V gene: TRBV5-1; CDR3 protein: CASSSQGPSSYEQYF; CDR3 DNA: TGCGCCAGCAGCTCCCAGGGCCCTAGCTCCTACGAGCAGTACTTC
D gene: -; J gene: TRBJ2-7; clone size: -; V gene: TRBV10-3; CDR3 protein: CAVAPGDLFEQYF; CDR3 DNA: TGTGCCGTAGCGCCGGGAGACCTGTTTGAGCAGTACTTC
D gene: TRBD1; J gene: TRBJ1-2; clone size: -; V gene: TRBV5-4; CDR3 protein: CASSINRGLTGGYTF; CDR3 DNA: TGTGCCAGCAGCATAAACAGGGGGCTGACGGGGGGCTACACCTTC
D gene: -; J gene: TRBJ1-3; clone size: -; V gene: TRBV7-2; CDR3 protein: CASSQTGRSNTIYF; CDR3 DNA: TGTGCCAGCAGCCAGACAGGAAGATCGAACACCATATATTTT
D gene: -; J gene: TRBJ1-5; clone size: -; V gene: TRBV7-9; CDR3 protein: CASSLSSDPQHF; CDR3 DNA: TGTGCCAGCAGCTTATCGTCAGATCCCCAGCATTTT
D gene: TRBD1; J gene: TRBJ1-3; clone size: -; V gene: TRBV10-1; CDR3 protein: CASSEDRPLSGNTIYF; CDR3 DNA: TGCGCCAGCAGCGAGGACAGGCCCCTCTCTGGAAACACCATATATTTT
D gene: -; J gene: TRBJ2-5; clone size: -; V gene: TRBV6-5; CDR3 protein: CATKLGTFQETQYF; CDR3 DNA: TGTGCCACTAAACTGGGGACTTTCCAAGAGACCCAGTACTTC
D gene: -; J gene: TRBJ1-1; clone size: once; V gene: TRBV2; CDR3 protein: CASSLPRARAEAFF; CDR3 DNA: TGTGCCAGCAGTCTACCAAGGGCGAGGGCTGAAGCTTTCTTT
D gene: -; J gene: TRBJ1-2; clone size: -; V gene: TRBV29-1; CDR3 protein: CSVSGTGYGYTF; CDR3 DNA: TGCAGCGTGTCCGGGACTGGCTATGGCTACACCTTC
D gene: -; J gene: TRBJ2-5; clone size: -; V gene: TRBV14; CDR3 protein: CASSSPRGRETQYF; CDR3 DNA: TGTGCCAGCAGCTCCCCCCGCGGGCGTGAGACCCAGTACTTC
D gene: TRBD1; J gene: TRBJ1-2; clone size: -; V gene: TRBV5-1; CDR3 protein: CASSLQGVREGYTF; CDR3 DNA: TGCGCCAGCAGCTTGCAGGGGGTGCGGGAAGGCTACACCTTC
D gene: TRBD1; J gene: TRBJ2-1; clone size: -; V gene: TRBV5-6; CDR3 protein: CASRIMFRTGTRNEQFF; CDR3 DNA: TGTGCCAGCAGAATAATGTTCAGGACAGGGACACGTAATGAGCAGTTCTTC
D gene: -; J gene: TRBJ2-3; clone size: -; V gene: TRBV5-1; CDR3 protein: CASSLAVLSADTQYF; CDR3 DNA: TGCGCCAGCAGCTTGGCTGTCCTATCGGCAGATACGCAGTATTTT
D gene: -; J gene: TRBJ1-2; clone size: -; V gene: TRBV19; CDR3 protein: CASKDPGDPGYTF; CDR3 DNA: TGTGCCAGTAAGGATCCGGGGGACCCGGGCTACACCTTC
D gene: TRBD1; J gene: TRBJ1-1; clone size: -; V gene: TRBV2; CDR3 protein: CASSLRQGLPEAFF; CDR3 DNA: TGTGCCAGCAGCCTCAGACAGGGTTTGCCTGAAGCTTTCTTT
D gene: -; J gene: TRBJ2-1; clone size: -; V gene: TRBV5-1; CDR3 protein: CASSPAGNNEQFF; CDR3 DNA: TGCGCCAGCAGCCCGGCGGGCAATAATGAGCAGTTCTTC
D gene: TRBD1; J gene: TRBJ2-7; clone size: few; V gene: TRBV6-5; CDR3 protein: CASSNPTGVWEQYF; CDR3 DNA: TGTGCCAGCAGTAACCCGACAGGGGTATGGGAGCAGTACTTC
D gene: -; J gene: TRBJ1-1; clone size: -; V gene: TRBV6-5; CDR3 protein: CASGGVFREAFF; CDR3 DNA: TGTGCCAGCGGAGGAGTGTTTCGCGAAGCTTTCTTT
D gene: TRBD2; J gene: TRBJ2-3; clone size: -; V gene: TRBV5-1; CDR3 protein: CASSTNGGGGTTDTQYF; CDR3 DNA: TGCGCCAGCAGCACCAATGGGGGCGGGGGGACCACAGATACGCAGTATTTT
D gene: -; J gene: TRBJ1-1; clone size: -; V gene: TRBV5-1; CDR3 protein: CASSLGRRGSGRTEAFF; CDR3 DNA: TGCGCCAGCAGCTTGGGGAGGAGGGGCTCGGGTCGAACTGAAGCTTTCTTT
D gene: TRBD1; J gene: TRBJ1-2; clone size: -; V gene: TRBV7-2; CDR3 protein: CASSPGTGGPIYGYTF; CDR3 DNA: TGTGCCAGCAGCCCTGGGACAGGGGGGCCGATCTATGGCTACACCTTC
D gene: -; J gene: TRBJ2-1; clone size: -; V gene: TRBV11-1; CDR3 protein: CASSLGAGTYNEQFF; CDR3 DNA: TGTGCCAGCAGCTTAGGGGCAGGGACCTACAATGAGCAGTTCTTC
D gene: -; J gene: TRBJ2-5; clone size: -; V gene: TRBV4-1; CDR3 protein: CASSQPAPKTQYF; CDR3 DNA: TGCGCCAGCAGCCAACCTGCTCCTAAGACCCAGTACTTC
D gene: TRBD2; J gene: TRBJ2-3; clone size: -; V gene: TRBV14; CDR3 protein: CASSPRWTSGGTDTQYF; CDR3 DNA: TGTGCCAGCAGCCCCCGGTGGACTAGCGGGGGCACAGATACGCAGTATTTT
D gene: TRBD1; J gene: TRBJ2-7; clone size: -; V gene: TRBV19; CDR3 protein: CASSVATGGYYEQYF; CDR3 DNA: TGTGCCAGTAGTGTAGCGACAGGGGGTTACTACGAGCAGTACTTC
D gene: -; J gene: TRBJ1-2; clone size: -; V gene: TRBV5-1; CDR3 protein: CASSPEPDSNYGYTF; CDR3 DNA: TGCGCCAGCAGCCCGGAGCCGGATTCTAACTATGGCTACACCTTC
D gene: -; J gene: TRBJ2-3; clone size: -; V gene: TRBV3-1/TRBV3-2; CDR3 protein: CASSQGQRVLGDTQYF; CDR3 DNA: TGTGCCAGCAGCCAAGGGCAGCGGGTTCTCGGGGATACGCAGTATTTT
D gene: -; J gene: TRBJ1-2; clone size: -; V gene: TRBV3-1/TRBV3-2; CDR3 protein: CASSQDARGGFDYGYTF; CDR3 DNA: TGTGCCAGCAGCCAAGATGCCAGAGGAGGGTTTGACTATGGCTACACCTTC
D gene: -; J gene: TRBJ2-3; clone size: -; V gene: TRBV4-1; CDR3 protein: CASSQDPLDYRGRDTQYF; CDR3 DNA: TGCGCCAGCAGCCAAGACCCCTTGGACTACCGGGGGAGAGATACGCAGTATTTT
D gene: -; J gene: TRBJ1-6; clone size: -; V gene: TRBV20-1; CDR3 protein: CSASSWANSPLHF; CDR3 DNA: TGCAGTGCTAGTTCGTGGGCTAATTCACCCCTCCACTTT
D gene: -; J gene: TRBJ1-1; clone size: -; V gene: TRBV6-5; CDR3 protein: CASISRPVYGTEAFF; CDR3 DNA: TGTGCCAGCATCTCCAGACCCGTGTACGGGACTGAAGCTTTCTTT
D gene: -; J gene: TRBJ2-7; clone size: -; V gene: TRBV6-5; CDR3 protein: CASSYPDRYEQYF; CDR3 DNA: TGTGCCAGCAGTTACCCGGACAGATACGAGCAGTACTTC
D gene: TRBD2; J gene: TRBJ2-7; clone size: -; V gene: TRBV5-5; CDR3 protein: CASSWGPSGDEQYF; CDR3 DNA: TGTGCCAGCAGCTGGGGGCCTAGCGGGGACGAGCAGTACTTC
D gene: TRBD1; J gene: TRBJ1-2; clone size: -; V gene: TRBV20-1; CDR3 protein: CSASRRGQGDYGYTF; CDR3 DNA: TGCAGTGCTAGTCGAAGGGGACAGGGTGACTATGGCTACACCTTC
D gene: -; J gene: TRBJ2-7; clone size: -; V gene: TRBV12-3/TRBV12-4; CDR3 protein: CASSSGVYEQYF; CDR3 DNA: TGTGCCAGCAGTTCAGGGGTTTACGAGCAGTACTTC
D gene: TRBD1; J gene: TRBJ1-2; clone size: -; V gene: TRBV3-1/TRBV3-2; CDR3 protein: CASSRRDRSSGYTF; CDR3 DNA: TGTGCCAGCAGCAGACGGGACAGGTCGAGCGGCTACACCTTC
D gene: -; J gene: TRBJ1-1; clone size: -; V gene: TRBV12-3/TRBV12-4; CDR3 protein: CASSLHRVREAFF; CDR3 DNA: TGTGCCAGCAGTTTACATCGGGTAAGAGAAGCTTTCTTT
D gene: -; J gene: TRBJ2-7; clone size: -; V gene: TRBV19; CDR3 protein: CASSRGAVYEQYF; CDR3 DNA: TGTGCCAGTAGCCGGGGGGCTGTCTACGAGCAGTACTTC
D gene: TRBD1; J gene: TRBJ1-1; clone size: once; V gene: TRBV5-6; CDR3 protein: CASSFTGQGLTEAFF; CDR3 DNA: TGTGCCAGCAGCTTTACGGGACAGGGTTTAACTGAAGCTTTCTTT
D gene: -; J gene: TRBJ2-3; clone size: -; V gene: TRBV5-4; CDR3 protein: CASSSGGARSTDTQYF; CDR3 DNA: TGTGCCAGCAGCTCTGGAGGGGCGAGGAGCACAGATACGCAGTATTTT